What follows are 15 T cell receptor beta chains derived from one specimen sequenced in a study of human T cells and chemical hapten exposure. The time point: patch test 2, 6 weeks after DPC sensitization. Documented treatment: therapeutic diphenylcyclopropenone sensitization with weekly scalp DPC. Each CDR3 protein gets one entry after TCRdb re-called the RACE reads with MiXCR. This table holds about 380,000 distinct CDR3 sequences, about 6% found once. The specimen was whole blood, collected in connection with sensitization to the hapten diphenylcyclopropenone (DPC). The receptors derive from a woman aged 18-29 years with alopecia areata. Some clones in this sample may be carry-over from other donors' samples.

This clonotype was observed a handful of times. The chain carries TRBV20-1 and TRBJ2-3, with TRBD1 as a possible D gene (5 bases). V dropped 6 bases and J dropped 2 bases, with 18 bases sitting between them. The germline V gene encodes CDR1 DFQATT and CDR2 SNEGSKA (reference sequence). The CDR3 has 15 residues. CDR3 protein: CSAPRPDKFTDTQYF. The CDR3 DNA is TGCAGTGCCCCCCGCCCGGACAAATTCACAGATACGCAGTATTTT.

This clonotype was found many times. The chain has TRBV6-1 and TRBJ1-1; the D is unclear. Trimming removed 1 base at V and 0 bases at J, with 12 bases between. The CDR3 loop spans 16 amino acids. Germline values: CDR1 MNHNS, CDR2 SASEGT. This CDR3 reads CASSEEEEYLNTEAFF. The CDR3 coding sequence is TGTGCCAGCAGTGAAGAGGAGGAGTACTTGAACACTGAAGCTTTCTTT.

This clonotype has a handful of counts. The chain couples TRBV24-1 to TRBJ2-5, with a possible D match to TRBD1 (6 bases). Germline-derived CDR1 and CDR2 are KGHDR and SFDVKD. The CDR3 extends over 13 amino acids. Trimming took 6 bases from V and 2 from J, leaving 9 bases between them. The CDR3 bases are TGTGCCACCAGTCGAACAGGGCAAGAGACCCAGTACTTC. It encodes CATSRTGQETQYF.

A few counts support this clonotype. The genes are TRBV4-1 and TRBJ2-1; TRBD1 might be the D (6 bases). The ends were cut back, 4 bases at V and 7 bases at J, with 11 bases in the middle. The CDR3 is 13 residues long. CDR1 and CDR2 (germline): MGHRA, YSYEKL. CDR3 sequence reads: CASSPRQGNEQFF. The CDR3 region has the DNA TGCGCCAGCAGCCCCAGGCAGGGGAATGAGCAGTTCTTC.

This clonotype was found many times. The chain couples TRBV20-1 to TRBJ2-1; D perhaps matches TRBD2 (5 bases). Germline assignment: CDR1 DFQATT and CDR2 SNEGSKA (reference sequence). CDR3 length: 14 amino acids. Deletions cut 0 bases from V and 9 bases from J, with 15 bases between. The CDR3 loop is CSARDERGWGEQFF. The CDR3 DNA reads as TGCAGTGCTAGAGATGAACGGGGATGGGGTGAGCAGTTCTTC.

This clonotype was picked up many times. V and J are TRBV7-6 and TRBJ2-2, with TRBD2 matching over 11 bases. V lost 5 bases, J lost 0 bases, and 2 bases stayed unmatched. The CDR3 runs 16 residues. Germline values: CDR1 SGHVS, CDR2 FNYEAQ. This CDR3 reads CASSVGLAANTGELFF. The CDR3 nucleotides read TGTGCCAGCAGCGTGGGACTAGCGGCGAACACCGGGGAGCTGTTTTTT.

This sequence joins TRBV20-1 and TRBJ2-3; 8 bases match TRBD1. This CDR3 is 14 amino acids long. Germline loops: CDR1 DFQATT, CDR2 SNEGSKA (reference sequence). V shed 3 bases, J shed 4 bases, and the junction held 6 bases outside the gene matches. The DNA for the CDR3 is TGCAGTGCTAGTGGGACAGGAGGGCCAGATACGCAGTATTTT. It translates to CSASGTGGPDTQYF.

This clonotype showed up many times. The chain recombines TRBV28 with TRBJ1-2; 11 nucleotides agree with TRBD1. The germline V gene has CDR1 MDHEN and CDR2 SYDVKM. Trimming at V came to 3 bases and at J to 3 bases, leaving 3 bases not matched to a gene. The CDR3 covers 15 residues. The CDR3 protein is CASSFGQGADYGYTF. DNA for the CDR3: TGTGCCAGCAGTTTCGGACAGGGGGCTGACTATGGCTACACCTTC.

This chain connects TRBV14 to TRBJ1-2, with D perhaps matching TRBD1 (5 bases). The V end was cut by 1 base, the J end by 7 bases, with 10 bases between. CDR3 length equals 13 residues. Germline CDR1 SGHDN, CDR2 FVKESK. CDR3 residues: CASSQVREAGYTF. The CDR3 bases are TGTGCCAGCAGCCAAGTCAGGGAGGCTGGCTACACCTTC.

This clonotype has a handful of counts. The chain has TRBV7-9 and TRBJ2-3; no reliable D call. The CDR3 is 14 residues long. V was shortened by 5 bases and J by 4 bases, with 13 bases between the two germline ends. The germline V gene has CDR1 SEHNR and CDR2 FQNEAQ (reference sequence). The CDR3 here is CASSPTGQADTQYF. CDR3 sequence (DNA): TGTGCCAGCAGCCCCACCGGTCAGGCAGATACGCAGTATTTT.

This clonotype was counted only a few times. The chain couples TRBV20-1 to TRBJ2-5; maybe TRBD2 (6 bases). CDR3 length: 15 amino acids. The germline gives CDR1 DFQATT, CDR2 SNEGSKA (reference sequence). The V end was cut by 4 bases, the J end by 1 base, with 16 bases between. Here the CDR3 reads CSAIEGTGGQETQYF. The DNA of the CDR3 is TGCAGTGCTATCGAGGGGACCGGGGGCCAAGAGACCCAGTACTTC.

This clonotype has ten or more counts. Germline and junction disagree at one end, which may indicate a read error. This chain links TRBV6-2 or TRBV6-3 with TRBJ1-2; no clear D gene. The CDR3 sequence is 15 residues long. Germline CDR1 reads MNHEY; CDR2 reads SVGEGT. The CDR3 coding sequence is TGCGCCGTTCTGGTGGCGCGCTTGCCTAACTATGGCTACACCTTC. It is translated as CAVLVARLPNYGYTF.

This chain links TRBV29-1 with TRBJ1-5, with 10 bases that match TRBD1. V shed 1 base, J shed 3 bases, and the junction held 3 bases outside the gene matches. The CDR3 runs 15 residues. From germline, CDR1 is SQVTM and CDR2 ANQGSEA. The CDR3 reads CSVEVGTGVNQPQHF. Written as DNA, the CDR3 is TGCAGCGTTGAAGTAGGGACAGGGGTCAATCAGCCCCAGCATTTT.

This clonotype came up a few times. The rearrangement uses TRBV10-3 and TRBJ2-1; 9 bases agree with TRBD2. The germline gives CDR1 ENHRY, CDR2 SYGVKD. The J segment lost 5 bases and the V segment lost 3 bases, leaving 5 bases of the junction unmatched. This CDR3 is built from 15 residues. The CDR3 region has the DNA TGTGCCATCAGTGATAGGAGCGGGGGGCACAATGAGCAGTTCTTC. This sequence encodes CAISDRSGGHNEQFF.

This clonotype has only a few counts. The V gene is TRBV5-1, the J gene TRBJ2-7; D might be TRBD2 (7 bases). V was cut by 6 bases and J by 1 base, with 17 bases left in between. Germline CDR1 and CDR2: SGHRS and YFSETQ. CDR3 length: 15 amino acids. The CDR3 sequence is CASTPGGATSYEQYF. CDR3 bases: TGCGCCAGCACACCGGGGGGCGCAACGTCCTACGAGCAGTACTTC.